This T cell receptor (beta chain) was sequenced during a study of blood T cell repertoires in COVID-19. Overall study context: There were acute and convalescent COVID-19 samples, and they came from the United States, Italy and Spain. PBMCs, B-cell-depleted T cells, or T cells provided the cDNA or gDNA that made up the material.

Unmatched junction bases numbered 13, after V lost 5 bases and J lost 8 bases. Germline V gene data show CDR1 as MDHEN and CDR2 as SYDVKM. The CDR3 is 15 amino acids. Libraries were prepared by immunoSEQ multiplex PCR; TCRdb keeps only in-frame clonotypes and omits some of them. Among around 250,000 clones listed, 86% were seen once. Living in under 30 US areas, the participants were between about 18 and 90 years of age. Two negative PCRs, clearance, or symptom resolution had been documented for recovered Cohort 3 donors. This sequence joins TRBV28 and TRBJ1-2; 8 bases align to TRBD1. Sequencing was carried out using PBMCs or T cells enriched from blood (not recorded which). This sequence originates from a woman in her forties or fifties who had recovered from COVID-19. The CDR3 region has the DNA TGTGCCAGCAGTCCTCCATATTCAGGGGGCCAGGGCTACACCTTC. Amino acid sequence: CASSPPYSGGQGYTF.